These 27 T cell receptor beta chains share one sample of origin, sequenced in a study of cytomegalovirus exposure and HLA in healthy donors. Assay used: immunoSEQ multiplex PCR; TCRdb lists only in-frame clones, some missing. The repertoire holds 150,000 to 200,000 clones, approximately 89% seen once, with about 2.5% in the top ten. Material for sequencing was PBMCs. The receptors were gathered from a young man in good health and CMV-seropositive.

This clone was detected only a few times. The V call is TRBV28, the J call TRBJ2-2; 15 positions match TRBD2. Germline CDR1 and CDR2: MDHEN and SYDVKM. V was clipped by 8 bases and J by 3 bases; unmatched bases: 22. The CDR3 is 22 amino acids. The CDR3 bases are TGTGCCAGCCGACGTACCTATCAACGGACTAGCGGGAGGGTAGGGGACACCGGGGAGCTGTTTTTT. Amino acid sequence: CASRRTYQRTSGRVGDTGELFF.

This clone was counted between two and nine times. The chain carries TRBV6-1 and TRBJ1-1; D is ambiguous. CDR1 and CDR2 (germline): MNHNS, SASEGT. Trimming cost V 6 bases and J 4 bases, with 18 bases left between them. This CDR3 comprises 15 residues. The CDR3: CASSPYFEVPTEAFF. The CDR3 DNA follows: TGTGCCAGCAGCCCATACTTCGAGGTCCCCACTGAAGCTTTCTTT.

There are a few counts of this clone. The chain combines TRBV6-1 with TRBJ1-5; D gene ambiguous. CDR3 length: 15 amino acids. Trimming pared 3 bases from V and 2 bases from J, leaving 11 bases between. CDR1 MNHNS and CDR2 SASEGT come from the germline V gene. CDR3 bases: TGTGCCAGCAGTGACTTACGGCAGGGCAATCAGCCCCAGCATTTT. This sequence encodes CASSDLRQGNQPQHF.

The chain recombines TRBV14 with TRBJ1-2, with 11 bases that match TRBD1. This CDR3 contains 15 residues. CDR1 SGHDN and CDR2 FVKESK come from the germline V gene. With V trimmed by 4 bases and J by 4 bases, 5 bases remained unmatched. DNA for the CDR3: TGTGCCAGCAGCCGGACAGGGGGCACAGGCTATGGCTACACCTTC. Translated: CASSRTGGTGYGYTF.

This clone was picked up a small number of times. V gene TRBV6-4 combines with J gene TRBJ2-2, with D maybe TRBD1 (5 bases). Trimming took 6 bases from V and 3 from J, leaving 11 bases between them. The germline gives CDR1 MRHNA, CDR2 SNTAGT. CDR3 size: 14 residues. The CDR3 region has the DNA TGTGCCAGCAGCCCAGGGAAGGACACCGGGGAGCTGTTTTTT. Protein sequence: CASSPGKDTGELFF.

This chain links TRBV27 with TRBJ2-1, with TRBD1 matching 8 bases. The junction had 9 bases not matched to a gene; V was cut back by 4 bases and J by 7 bases. Looked up from germline, CDR1 is MNHEY and CDR2 is SMNVEV (reference sequence). The CDR3 consists of 15 residues. The CDR3 coding sequence is TGTGCCAGCAGTTCTCTCCCCAGGGGGCAGAATGAGCAGTTCTTC. Its protein product is CASSSLPRGQNEQFF.

The V and J genes are TRBV11-2 and TRBJ1-2; D is possibly TRBD1 (5 bases). CDR3 length: 15 residues. The germline gives CDR1 SGHAT, CDR2 FQNNGV. The V gene lost 6 bases and the J gene lost 0 bases, with 14 bases spanning the gap. In nucleotides, the CDR3 is TGTGCCAGCAGAAGTACGGGGGGGGCTAACTATGGCTACACCTTC. Amino acids: CASRSTGGANYGYTF.

Written as DNA, the CDR3 is TGTGCCATCAGTGAGAGGGACACCTACGAGCAGTACTTC. The encoded protein is CAISERDTYEQYF. The chain carries TRBV10-3 and TRBJ2-7; perhaps TRBD1 as D (6 bases). CDR1 ENHRY and CDR2 SYGVKD come from the germline V gene. The CDR3 extends over 13 amino acids. Deletions cut 2 bases from V and 2 bases from J, with 7 bases between.

This clone has only one observation. The gene calls are TRBV28 and TRBJ2-5; 11 nucleotides line up with TRBD2. CDR1 is MDHEN, CDR2 SYDVKM, per germline. The CDR3 contains 13 residues. Losses at the gene ends were 8 bases for V and 5 bases for J; bases not matched to a gene: 4. The CDR3 nucleotides are TGTGCCAGCCGACTAGCGGGACGGGAGACCCAGTACTTC. It codes for CASRLAGRETQYF. The whole variable domain, filled in from reference TRBV28 and TRBJ2-5, reads DVKVTQSSRYLVKRTGEKVFLECVQDMDHENMFWYRQDPGLGLRLIYFSYDVKMKEKGDIPEGYSVSREKKERFSLILESASTNQTSMYLCASRLAGRETQYFGPGTRLLVL.

The gene calls are TRBV5-5 and TRBJ2-7, with TRBD2 as a possible D gene (5 bases). The CDR3 is 13 amino acids. CDR1 is SGHKS and CDR2 is YYEKEE in the germline V gene (reference sequence). The V gene lost 4 bases and the J gene lost 4 bases, with 12 bases spanning the gap. DNA for the CDR3: TGTGCCAGCAGCCCCGTTTCGGGGTACGAGCAGTACTTC. Protein product: CASSPVSGYEQYF.

This chain joins TRBV4-1 and TRBJ2-1, with TRBD1 identical over 11 bases. The CDR3 covers 13 residues. Losses at the gene ends were 4 bases for V and 10 bases for J; bases not matched to a gene: 3. Per the germline V gene, CDR1 is MGHRA and CDR2 is YSYEKL. Here the CDR3 reads CASSLRTGGEQFF. The CDR3 nucleotides are TGCGCCAGCAGCCTCAGGACAGGGGGCGAGCAGTTCTTC.

This clone was observed a few times. J is TRBJ2-7 and V is TRBV28; perhaps TRBD2 as D (6 bases). V was pared by 5 bases and J by 2 bases, with 16 bases between. Germline CDR1 MDHEN, CDR2 SYDVKM. The CDR3 totals 15 residues. As DNA, the CDR3 is TGTGCCAGCAGTAGAGTGGGGGGATCCACCTACGAGCAGTACTTC. It encodes CASSRVGGSTYEQYF.

The rearrangement uses TRBV15 and TRBJ1-4, with 7 nucleotides matching TRBD1. V shed 5 bases and J 7 bases; nucleotides not matched to a gene: 13. CDR1 and CDR2 from the germline V gene are LNHNV and YYDKDF (reference sequence). The CDR3 has 16 residues. The chain's CDR3 is CATSVHRGGGTEKLFF. The DNA for the CDR3 is TGTGCCACCAGCGTTCACAGGGGCGGGGGGACTGAAAAACTGTTTTTT. The whole variable domain, filled in from reference TRBV15 and TRBJ1-4, reads DAMVIQNPRYQVTQFGKPVTLSCSQTLNHNVMYWYQQKSSQAPKLLFHYYDKDFNNEADTPDNFQSRRPNTSFCFLDIRSPGLGDTAMYLCATSVHRGGGTEKLFFGSGTQLSVL.

This chain links TRBV19 with TRBJ1-2; D perhaps matches TRBD1 (5 bases). Trimming shortened V by 7 bases and J by 4 bases, and 16 bases separated the two germline ends. In germline, CDR1 is LNHDA, CDR2 SQIVND (reference sequence). The CDR3 length is 14 residues. CDR3 amino acids: CASNLGQGFYGYTF. The CDR3 DNA follows: TGTGCCAGTAACCTCGGACAAGGGTTCTATGGCTACACCTTC.

J is TRBJ2-7 and V is TRBV27, with 15 bases that match TRBD2. V lost 6 bases, J lost 0 bases, and 12 bases stayed unmatched. Germline-derived CDR1 and CDR2 are MNHEY and SMNVEV (reference sequence). The CDR3 consists of 19 residues. CDR3 in amino acids: CASSRSPGLAGGPSYEQYF. DNA for the CDR3: TGTGCCAGCAGCCGGTCTCCGGGACTAGCGGGGGGTCCCTCCTACGAGCAGTACTTC.

The chain couples TRBV28 to TRBJ1-2, with unresolved D. The germline V gene has CDR1 MDHEN and CDR2 SYDVKM. This CDR3 has 11 amino acids. Trimming pared 3 bases from V and 8 bases from J, leaving 7 bases between. Here the CDR3 reads CASSFGWGYTF. CDR3 in DNA: TGTGCCAGCAGTTTCGGGTGGGGCTACACCTTC.

The chain recombines TRBV7-2 with TRBJ2-1; 11 nucleotides agree with TRBD2. The CDR3 runs to 16 residues. CDR1 and CDR2 (germline): SGHTA, FQGNSA. The ends lost 5 bases at V and 0 bases at J; junction bases unmatched: 3. CDR3 residues: CASSPSGRPSYNEQFF. As DNA, the CDR3 is TGTGCCAGCAGCCCTAGCGGGAGGCCCTCCTACAATGAGCAGTTCTTC.

The chain is built from TRBV7-3 and TRBJ2-1; 7 bases agree with TRBD2. CDR1 and CDR2 from the germline V gene are SGHTA and FQGTGA. This CDR3 is built from 12 residues. V lost 3 bases and J lost 10; bases outside the gene matches: 3. The CDR3: CASSLNGGEQFF. CDR3 sequence (DNA): TGTGCCAGCAGCTTGAACGGGGGGGAGCAGTTCTTC.

The chain combines TRBV2 with TRBJ2-1; TRBD1 aligns across 7 bases. Germline V gives CDR1 SNHLY, CDR2 FYNNEI. The CDR3 loop spans 13 amino acids. V trimming: 7 bases; J trimming: 8 bases; junction bases outside the gene matches: 8. CDR3 nucleotides: TGTGCCAGCAAAGGGGGCACGCAAGATGAGCAGTTCTTC. Translating it yields CASKGGTQDEQFF.

The chain is built from TRBV5-8 and TRBJ1-1, with D possibly matching TRBD1 (5 bases). Between the trimmed V and J ends, which lost 4 bases and 6 bases, there was a span of 13 bases. CDR1 is SGHTS, CDR2 YDEGEE, per germline. CDR3 length: 13 amino acids. In DNA form, the CDR3 reads TGTGCCAGCAGCCCAGGGCCATGGGCTGAAGCTTTCTTT. Translation gives CASSPGPWAEAFF. The entire variable domain, with the rest obtained from reference TRBV5-8 and TRBJ1-1, is as follows: EAGVTQSPTHLIKTRGQQATLRCSPISGHTSVYWYQQALGLGLQFLLWYDEGEERNRGNFPPRFSGRQFPNYSSELNVNALELEDSALYLCASSPGPWAEAFFGQGTRLTVV.

CDR3 in amino acids: CSVRRGNKDTQYF. The CDR3 DNA reads TGCAGCGTTCGGCGGGGGAACAAGGATACGCAGTATTTT. The chain employs TRBV29-1 and TRBJ2-3; 7 bases map to TRBD2. V lost 5 bases to trimming and J lost 6 bases; unmatched junction nucleotides: 8. Germline-derived CDR1 and CDR2 are SQVTM and ANQGSEA. The CDR3 contains 13 residues.

This sequence joins TRBV9 and TRBJ1-2; D might be TRBD1 (6 bases). Trimming removed 3 bases from V and 8 bases from J, with 20 bases in between. Per germline, CDR1 SGDLS and CDR2 YYNGEE. The CDR3 totals 15 residues. The chain's CDR3 is CASSAPGTRPRGYTF. The CDR3 DNA follows: TGTGCCAGCAGCGCTCCCGGGACACGTCCAAGAGGCTACACCTTC.

The CDR3: CAWSVMRISLGTNEKLFF. CDR3 nucleotide sequence: TGTGCCTGGAGTGTAATGAGGATATCCTTGGGTACTAATGAAAAACTGTTTTTT. The V and J genes are TRBV30 and TRBJ1-4; D is unresolved. The CDR3 spans 18 residues. The germline V gene has CDR1 GTSNPN and CDR2 SVGIG (reference sequence). Trimming took 0 bases from V and 2 from J, leaving 19 bases between them.

The chain joins TRBV5-1 to TRBJ2-1; D unresolved. Germline V gives CDR1 SGHRS, CDR2 YFSETQ. Between the trimmed V and J ends, which lost 0 bases and 9 bases, there was a span of 4 bases. The CDR3 is 11 residues long. CDR3 sequence (DNA): TGCGCCAGCAGCTTGGCTAGTGAGCAGTTCTTC. This translates into CASSLASEQFF.

The chain employs TRBV9 and TRBJ2-1; D is unresolved. The germline CDR1 and CDR2 sequences are SGDLS and YYNGEE. This CDR3 spans 16 amino acids. V was pared by 0 bases and J by 2 bases, with 12 bases between. This chain's CDR3 is CASSVVASLPYNEQFF. The CDR3 nucleotides read TGTGCCAGCAGCGTAGTTGCGTCCCTCCCCTACAATGAGCAGTTCTTC.

The genes are TRBV4-1 and TRBJ2-7; 9 bases are shared with TRBD1. The germline CDR1 and CDR2 sequences are MGHRA and YSYEKL. The V gene end was trimmed by 3 bases and the J gene end by 3 bases; junction bases not matched to a gene: 6. The CDR3 is 15 residues long. CDR3 DNA: TGCGCCAGCAGCCATGGGACAGGGAGGTTCTACGAGCAGTACTTC. Residues: CASSHGTGRFYEQYF.

The rearrangement joins TRBV18 to TRBJ1-1, with a weak D call TRBD1 (6 bases). Trimming took off 3 bases at V and 0 bases at J, with 11 bases between the two ends. CDR3 size: 15 residues. The germline gives CDR1 KGHSH, CDR2 LQKENI. CDR3 nucleotides: TGTGCCAGCTCACCCTCGGACAGTCTGAACACTGAAGCTTTCTTT. Its translation is CASSPSDSLNTEAFF. Supplemented by reference TRBV18 and TRBJ1-1, the full variable domain reads NAGVMQNPRHLVRRRGQEARLRCSPMKGHSHVYWYRQLPEEGLKFMVYLQKENIIDESGMPKERFSAEFPKEGPSILRIQQVVRGDSAAYFCASSPSDSLNTEAFFGQGTRLTVV.